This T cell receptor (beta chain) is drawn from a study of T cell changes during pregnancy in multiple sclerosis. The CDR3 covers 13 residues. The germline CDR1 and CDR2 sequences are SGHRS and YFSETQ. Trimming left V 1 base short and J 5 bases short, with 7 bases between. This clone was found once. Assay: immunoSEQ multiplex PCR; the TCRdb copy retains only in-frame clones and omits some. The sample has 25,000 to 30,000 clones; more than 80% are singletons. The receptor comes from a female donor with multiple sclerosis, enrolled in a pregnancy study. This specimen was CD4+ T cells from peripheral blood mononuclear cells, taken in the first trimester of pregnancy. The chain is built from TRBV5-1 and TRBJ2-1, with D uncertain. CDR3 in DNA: TGCGCCAGCAGCTTGCCACAGCACAATGAGCAGTTCTTC. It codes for CASSLPQHNEQFF.